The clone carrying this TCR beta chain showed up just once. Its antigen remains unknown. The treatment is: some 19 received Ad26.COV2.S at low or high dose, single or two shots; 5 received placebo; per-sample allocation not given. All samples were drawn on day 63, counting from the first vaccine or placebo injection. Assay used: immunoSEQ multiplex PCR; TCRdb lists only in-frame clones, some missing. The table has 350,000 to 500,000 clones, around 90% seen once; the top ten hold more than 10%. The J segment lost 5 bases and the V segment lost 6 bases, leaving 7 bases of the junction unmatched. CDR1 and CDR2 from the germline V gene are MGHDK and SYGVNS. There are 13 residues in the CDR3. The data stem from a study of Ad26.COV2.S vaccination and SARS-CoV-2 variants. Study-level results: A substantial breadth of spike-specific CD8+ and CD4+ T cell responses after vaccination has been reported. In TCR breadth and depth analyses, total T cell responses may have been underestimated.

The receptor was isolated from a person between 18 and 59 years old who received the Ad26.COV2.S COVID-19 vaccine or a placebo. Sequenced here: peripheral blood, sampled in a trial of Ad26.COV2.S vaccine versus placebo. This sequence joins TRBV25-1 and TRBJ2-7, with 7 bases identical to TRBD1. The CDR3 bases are TGTGCCAGCAGACAGGGGTTTATCGACGAGCAGTACTTC. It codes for CASRQGFIDEQYF.